The 7 T cell receptor beta chains below all came from one sample that was sequenced in a study of a mutant IDH1 vaccine in newly diagnosed glioma. Documented time point: week 35, safety follow-up. Each dose delivered 300 ug of mutant IDH1 20-mer peptide subcutaneously with imiquimod. Method: immunoSEQ multiplex PCR; TCRdb's copy keeps in-frame clones and lacks some. The sample lists under 35,000 clones; over 60% were seen once. Their recognized antigens are unknown. Sample: PBMCs, taken from a glioma patient whose treatment included an IDH1 peptide vaccine. These receptors were taken from a man in his fifties with glioma.

This clone came up a few times. The chain carries TRBV7-9 and TRBJ1-5; D is unclear. CDR3 size: 12 residues. Between the trimmed V and J ends, which lost 1 base and 6 bases, there was a span of 4 bases. Germline V gives CDR1 SEHNR, CDR2 FQNEAQ (reference sequence). This chain's CDR3 is CASSLEGQPQHF. CDR3 nucleotide sequence: TGTGCCAGCAGCTTAGAGGGTCAGCCCCAGCATTTT.

This chain uses TRBV7-9 with TRBJ2-1; D possibly corresponds to TRBD2 (6 bases). CDR1 and CDR2 from the germline V gene are SEHNR and FQNEAQ (reference sequence). Trimming cost V 1 base and J 9 bases, with 16 bases left between them. The CDR3 covers 15 residues. Written as DNA, the CDR3 is TGTGCCAGCAGCTTAGACCTGGGACTGTCGCGTGAGCAGTTCTTC. The encoded protein is CASSLDLGLSREQFF.

The V gene is TRBV25-1, the J gene TRBJ1-5, with no clear D. V was trimmed by 5 bases and J by 0 bases, leaving 8 bases between them. There are 14 residues in the CDR3. Germline assignment: CDR1 MGHDK and CDR2 SYGVNS. As DNA, the CDR3 is TGTGCCAGCAGTTGGACGGATAGCAATCAGCCCCAGCATTTT. Translation: CASSWTDSNQPQHF.

For this clone: Other DNA sequences within the sample encode an identical CDR3. This sequence joins TRBV5-8 and TRBJ2-1, with D hard to call. The CDR3 totals 11 residues. V lost 4 bases to trimming and J lost 6 bases, with 5 bases between them. Germline V gives CDR1 SGHTS, CDR2 YDEGEE. The CDR3 region is CASSPRNEQFF. As DNA, the CDR3 is TGTGCCAGCAGCCCTCGCAATGAGCAGTTCTTC.

The chain recombines TRBV4-3 with TRBJ1-1, with D unclear. The CDR3 totals 13 residues. V lost 0 bases to trimming and J lost 11 bases, with 13 bases between them. Germline V lookup: CDR1 LGHNA, CDR2 YSLEER. CDR3 nucleotides: TGCGCCAGCAGCCAAGAGGATCGGGGTCGGGCTTTCTTT. Protein: CASSQEDRGRAFF.

The rearrangement joins TRBV15 to TRBJ2-1, with TRBD2 identical over 10 bases. The length of the CDR3 is 17 residues. Germline V CDR1 and CDR2: LNHNV, YYDKDF (reference sequence). V trimming: 3 bases; J trimming: 2 bases; junction bases outside the gene matches: 7. The DNA for the CDR3 is TGTGCCACCAGCAGCCAGTTCACTAGCGGGGCCTACAATGAGCAGTTCTTC. Its protein product is CATSSQFTSGAYNEQFF.

This clone came up once. The CDR3 sequence: CASSTRVAEQYF. The CDR3 DNA reads as TGTGCCAGCAGCACCAGGGTAGCCGAGCAGTACTTC. The genes are TRBV5-6 and TRBJ2-7; D possibly corresponds to TRBD1 (5 bases). V was cut by 4 bases and J by 6 bases, with 11 bases left in between. Germline V gene sequence: CDR1 SGHDT, CDR2 YYEEEE. The CDR3 contains 12 residues.